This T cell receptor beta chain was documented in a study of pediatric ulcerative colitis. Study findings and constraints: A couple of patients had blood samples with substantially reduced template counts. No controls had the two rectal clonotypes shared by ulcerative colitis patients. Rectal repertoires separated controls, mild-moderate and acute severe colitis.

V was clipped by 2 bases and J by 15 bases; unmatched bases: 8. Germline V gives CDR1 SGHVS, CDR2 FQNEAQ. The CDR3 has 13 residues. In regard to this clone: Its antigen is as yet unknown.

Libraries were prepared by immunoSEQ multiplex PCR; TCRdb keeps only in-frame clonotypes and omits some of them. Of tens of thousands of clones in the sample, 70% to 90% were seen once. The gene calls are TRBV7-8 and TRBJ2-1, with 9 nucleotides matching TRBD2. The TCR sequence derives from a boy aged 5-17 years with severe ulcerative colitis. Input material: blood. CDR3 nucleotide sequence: TGTGCCAGCAGCTTAATCGCGGGAGGGTTGTTGTTCTTC. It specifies CASSLIAGGLLFF.